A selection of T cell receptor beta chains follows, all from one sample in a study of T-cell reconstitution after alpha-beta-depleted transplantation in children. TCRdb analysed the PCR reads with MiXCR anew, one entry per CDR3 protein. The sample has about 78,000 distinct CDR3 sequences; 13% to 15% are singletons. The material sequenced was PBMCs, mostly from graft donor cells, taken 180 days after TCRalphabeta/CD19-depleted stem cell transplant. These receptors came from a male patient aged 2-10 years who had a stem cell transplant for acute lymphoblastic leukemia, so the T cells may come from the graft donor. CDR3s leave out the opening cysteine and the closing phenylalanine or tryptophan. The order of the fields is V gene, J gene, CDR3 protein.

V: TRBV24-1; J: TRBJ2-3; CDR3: ATSGRLAGGTDTQY
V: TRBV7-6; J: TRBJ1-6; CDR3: ASSEGPMNSPLH
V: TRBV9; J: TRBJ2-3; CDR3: ASSDGLAASTDTQY
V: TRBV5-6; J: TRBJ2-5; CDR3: ASSLRAIQETQY
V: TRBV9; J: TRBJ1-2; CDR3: ASSPSGRGGYT
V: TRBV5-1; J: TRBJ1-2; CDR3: ASNVPGKALFYGYT
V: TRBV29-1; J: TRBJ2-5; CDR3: SVSHETQY
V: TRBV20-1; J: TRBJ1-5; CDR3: SARGVSQPQH
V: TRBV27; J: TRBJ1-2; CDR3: ASSHAREYGYT
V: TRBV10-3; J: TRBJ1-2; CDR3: AIRSPGGANGYT
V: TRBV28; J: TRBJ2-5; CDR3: ASTIEGWETQY
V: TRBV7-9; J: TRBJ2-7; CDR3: ASSLRGGRSYEQY
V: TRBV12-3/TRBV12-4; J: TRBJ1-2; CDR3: ASSFAGDGYT
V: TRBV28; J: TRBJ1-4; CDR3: ASSTDEGETGTNEKLF
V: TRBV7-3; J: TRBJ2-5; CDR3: ASSFSGRAVIETQY
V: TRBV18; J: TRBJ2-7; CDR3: ASSPPDRTYEQY
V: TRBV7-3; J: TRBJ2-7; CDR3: ASSLTGLAGGFSYEQY
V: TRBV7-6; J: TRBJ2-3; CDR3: ASSLIVRGDTQY
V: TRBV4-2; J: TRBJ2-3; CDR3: ASSLSGGTDTQY
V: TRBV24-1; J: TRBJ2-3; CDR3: ATNPRV
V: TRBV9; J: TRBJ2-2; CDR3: ASSARGQGLNTGELF
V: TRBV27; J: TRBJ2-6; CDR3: ASRLGQGFGANVLT
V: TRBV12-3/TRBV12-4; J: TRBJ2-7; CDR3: ASSPRVYEQY
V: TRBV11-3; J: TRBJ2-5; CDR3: ASSLYGGAAQY
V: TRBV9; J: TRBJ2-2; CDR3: ASSVDRVRTGELF
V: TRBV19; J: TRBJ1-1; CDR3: GTGMGTEAF
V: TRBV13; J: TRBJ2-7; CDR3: ASSPLPGGAWYEQY
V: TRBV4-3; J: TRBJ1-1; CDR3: ASSQGPYTEAF
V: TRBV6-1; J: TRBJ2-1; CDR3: ATTRDSVYNEQF
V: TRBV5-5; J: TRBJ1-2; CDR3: ASSLVADYGYT
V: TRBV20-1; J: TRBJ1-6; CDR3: SATTGGIHPST
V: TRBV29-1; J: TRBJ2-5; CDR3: SVSGQGPLQETQY
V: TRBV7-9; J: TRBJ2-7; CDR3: ASSLADPYEQY
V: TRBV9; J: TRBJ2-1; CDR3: ASSQRTLLSYNEQF
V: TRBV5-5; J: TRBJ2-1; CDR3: ASSLPAGGPNEQF
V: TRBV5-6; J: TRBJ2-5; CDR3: ASSLMGPSGGVQETQY
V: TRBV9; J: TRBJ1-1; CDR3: ASSVNPTGNTEAF
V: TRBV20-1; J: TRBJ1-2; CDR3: SARGRRAGAYGYT
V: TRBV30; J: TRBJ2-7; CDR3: AWSMDPLDSYEQY
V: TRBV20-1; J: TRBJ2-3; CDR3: SARTALRKARDTQY
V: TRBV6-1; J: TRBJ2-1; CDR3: ASTDRAGPQFYNEQF
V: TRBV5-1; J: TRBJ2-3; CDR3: ASSARYSTDTQY
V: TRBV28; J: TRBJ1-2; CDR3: ASSLKRGYGYT
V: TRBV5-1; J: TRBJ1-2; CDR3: ASSLQDGRINYGYT
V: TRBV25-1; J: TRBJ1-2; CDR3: ASSSAAALNYGYT
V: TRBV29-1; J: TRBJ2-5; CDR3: SVGGSEGETQH
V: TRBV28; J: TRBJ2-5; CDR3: ASSFWGHQETQY
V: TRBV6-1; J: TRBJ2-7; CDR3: ASKPGTYSYEQY
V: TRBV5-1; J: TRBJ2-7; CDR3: ASKLAGSYEQY
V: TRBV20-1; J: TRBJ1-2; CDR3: SARDQDRAGYGYT
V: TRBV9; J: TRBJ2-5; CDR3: ASSAEVTGRGRNQY
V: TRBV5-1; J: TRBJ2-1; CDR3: ASSLERGGYNEQF
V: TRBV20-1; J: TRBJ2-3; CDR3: SAEGLDPTDTQY
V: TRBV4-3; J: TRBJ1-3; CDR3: ASSQEGVQGRNTIY
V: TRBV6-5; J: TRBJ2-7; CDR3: ASSSGPREQY
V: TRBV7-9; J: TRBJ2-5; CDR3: ASSLVQGAKETQY
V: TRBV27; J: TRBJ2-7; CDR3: ASSFGGPSYEQY